One sample yielded the 21 T cell receptor beta chains listed below, sequenced in a study of T cells after posttransplantation cyclophosphamide. Some clones are missing from TCRdb's copy, which holds only in-frame ones; the method was immunoSEQ multiplex PCR. Among under 6,500 clones listed, almost 95% were seen once. Sequenced: CD4+ T cells sorted from bone marrow. Receptor source: a woman between 55 and 75 years old in good health, CMV-negative, and a related stem cell transplant donor.

This sequence joins TRBV28 and TRBJ1-5; D unresolved. Per germline, CDR1 MDHEN and CDR2 SYDVKM. CDR3 length: 16 amino acids. V was trimmed by 4 bases and J by 4 bases, leaving 17 bases between them. The CDR3 spells CASSSNVGGQNQPQHF. The DNA for the CDR3 is TGTGCCAGCAGTTCGAACGTCGGAGGGCAGAATCAGCCCCAGCATTTT.

Of note for this clone: The same CDR3 arises from other DNA sequences in this sample as well. The J gene is TRBJ1-3, the V gene TRBV18; weak D call: TRBD1 (5 bases). CDR3 length equals 15 residues. Per the germline V gene, CDR1 is KGHSH and CDR2 is LQKENI. The ends were cut back, 2 bases at V and 3 bases at J, with 11 bases in the middle. CDR3 nucleotide sequence: TGTGCCAGCTCACCAGACAGTAGTTTTGGAAACACCATATATTTT. This encodes CASSPDSSFGNTIYF.

The chain employs TRBV27 and TRBJ2-7; 9 bases match TRBD1. The V segment lost 5 bases and the J segment 3 bases; nucleotides outside the gene matches: 8. Germline V lookup: CDR1 MNHEY, CDR2 SMNVEV (reference sequence). CDR3 length: 15 residues. The CDR3 DNA follows: TGTGCCAGCAGTCTGACCGGGACAGGGCGCTACGAGCAGTACGTC. Protein: CASSLTGTGRYEQYV.

This clone was seen a single time. V and J are TRBV5-4 and TRBJ2-3, with TRBD2 matching over 15 bases. V shed 3 bases and J 5 bases; nucleotides not matched to a gene: 7. The CDR3 is 17 amino acids. Looked up from germline, CDR1 is SGHNT and CDR2 is YYREEE (reference sequence). The CDR3 is CASSSSGLAGGGDTQYF. For the CDR3, the DNA is TGTGCCAGCAGCTCATCGGGACTAGCGGGGGGTGGAGATACGCAGTATTTT.

The V gene is TRBV5-1, the J gene TRBJ2-1; a possible D gene is TRBD2 (6 bases). This CDR3 has 16 amino acids. The germline V gene has CDR1 SGHRS and CDR2 YFSETQ. Trimming removed 0 bases from V and 3 bases from J, with 13 bases in between. The CDR3, as DNA: TGCGCCAGCAGCTTGGCCCTAGCGCACCTCTACAATGAGCAGTTCTTC. It encodes CASSLALAHLYNEQFF.

The chain has TRBV28 and TRBJ1-6; the D is unclear. The CDR3 consists of 15 residues. The ends were cut back, 4 bases at V and 7 bases at J, with 14 bases in the middle. From germline, CDR1 is MDHEN and CDR2 SYDVKM. CDR3 in amino acids: CASSSPAGGNSPLHF. In DNA, the CDR3 is TGTGCCAGCAGTTCCCCGGCAGGTGGGAATTCACCCCTCCACTTT.

The chain is built from TRBV6-6 and TRBJ1-1; TRBD1 might be the D (6 bases). Germline V gene data show CDR1 as MNHNY and CDR2 as SVGAGI (reference sequence). Deletions cut 11 bases from V and 9 bases from J, with 22 bases between. The CDR3 spans 13 residues. CDR3 protein: CASRDNLSSQAFF. The CDR3, as DNA: TGTGCCTCCAGGGACAACCTCTCTTCCCAAGCTTTCTTT.

This chain joins TRBV13 and TRBJ2-7; D might be TRBD1 (6 bases). V was shortened by 5 bases and J by 4 bases, with 9 bases between the two germline ends. Germline V gives CDR1 PRHDT, CDR2 FYEKMQ (reference sequence). CDR3 size: 12 residues. In nucleotides, the CDR3 is TGTGCCAGCAGCCAAGGACAGTACGAGCAGTACGTC. Protein sequence: CASSQGQYEQYV.

The gene calls are TRBV4-1 and TRBJ2-1, with D possibly being TRBD2 (6 bases). From germline, CDR1 is MGHRA and CDR2 YSYEKL. V was cut by 4 bases and J by 4 bases, with 14 bases left in between. The CDR3 has 15 residues. The CDR3 DNA sequence: TGCGCCAGCAGCCCACGACTAGATAAGTACAATGAGCAGTTCTTC. Protein product: CASSPRLDKYNEQFF.

The gene calls are TRBV28 and TRBJ1-2; D gene ambiguous. V was trimmed by 3 bases and J by 8 bases, leaving 10 bases between them. CDR1 and CDR2 from the germline V gene are MDHEN and SYDVKM. The CDR3 runs to 12 residues. The CDR3 region has the DNA TGTGCCAGCAGTTTCTATAGAGGAGGCTACACCTTC. Translating it yields CASSFYRGGYTF.

This clone was seen just once. The chain employs TRBV2 and TRBJ2-7; 7 nucleotides agree with TRBD2. There are 16 residues in the CDR3. Germline-derived CDR1 and CDR2 are SNHLY and FYNNEI. V lost 9 bases and J lost 1; bases outside the gene matches: 15. For the CDR3, the DNA is TGTGCCAGGCCCGGAACCCCGGGGGGAGATTCCTACGAGCAGTACGTC. Translating gives CARPGTPGGDSYEQYV.

V gene TRBV18 combines with J gene TRBJ2-7; 10 bases align to TRBD2. Unmatched junction bases numbered 6, after V lost 3 bases and J lost 7 bases. CDR1 and CDR2 (germline): KGHSH, LQKENI. CDR3 length: 14 amino acids. For the CDR3, the DNA is TGTGCCAGCTCACCTACTAGCGGGGCGGGGGAGCAGTACTTC. Protein product: CASSPTSGAGEQYF.

Worth noting for this clone: The junction departs from germline at one end; a sequencing error may be responsible. The gene calls are TRBV7-7 and TRBJ2-2, with 9 bases identical to TRBD1. The CDR3 runs to 14 residues. CDR1 and CDR2 from the germline V gene are SSHAT and FNYEAQ (reference sequence). CDR3 DNA sequence: TGTGCTAGCAGCTCTGGGGACAGGGTCAGGGAGCTGTTTTTT. Translated, it gives CASSSGDRVRELFF. The full variable domain, with the rest looked up from reference TRBV7-7 and TRBJ2-2, is GAGVSQSPRYKVTKRGQDVTLRCDPISSHATLYWYQQALGQGPEFLTYFNYEAQPDKSGLPSDRFSAERPEGSISTLTIQRTEQRDSAMYRCASSSGDRVRELFFGEGSRLTVL.

The rearrangement links TRBV20-1 to TRBJ2-3; D is unclear. Between the trimmed V and J ends, which lost 5 bases and 7 bases, there was a span of 10 bases. CDR1 DFQATT and CDR2 SNEGSKA come from the germline V gene (reference sequence). The CDR3 covers 11 residues. CDR3 sequence (DNA): TGCAGTGCTGCCACAACCTATACGCAGTATTTT. It yields the protein CSAATTYTQYF.

The genes are TRBV19 and TRBJ2-7; 8 nucleotides agree with TRBD2. The germline V gene encodes CDR1 LNHDA and CDR2 SQIVND (reference sequence). CDR3 length equals 14 residues. J lost 6 bases, V lost 7 bases, and 11 bases had no gene match. Here the CDR3 DNA reads TGTGCCAGTAACCCGGGGGGGGGCTCGGGCGAGCAGTACTTC. Its protein product is CASNPGGGSGEQYF.

This rearrangement joins TRBV11-3 to TRBJ2-2; D ambiguous. Trimming shortened V by 2 bases and J by 2 bases, and 12 bases separated the two germline ends. The germline V gene has CDR1 SGHNT and CDR2 YENEEA. This CDR3 has 16 amino acids. CDR3 DNA sequence: TGTGCCAGCAGCTTACTGAGTCAGACAAACACCGGGGAGCTGTTTTTT. Translating it yields CASSLLSQTNTGELFF.

The CDR3 coding sequence is TGTGCCAGCAGCTTGGTAGTTAGCGGGGGGTTCCAGGAGACCCAGTACTTC. This gives the protein CASSLVVSGGFQETQYF. V gene TRBV5-6 combines with J gene TRBJ2-5, with 10 bases that match TRBD2. Germline assignment: CDR1 SGHDT and CDR2 YYEEEE. Trimming took 0 bases from V and 5 from J; bases not matched to a gene: 10. The CDR3 loop spans 17 amino acids.

This clone showed up just once. The rearrangement joins TRBV28 to TRBJ2-1, with D maybe TRBD1 (6 bases). The CDR3 length is 14 residues. The V end lost 5 bases, the J end lost 4 bases, and 12 bases lay between the germline ends. The germline CDR1 and CDR2 sequences are MDHEN and SYDVKM. In DNA, the CDR3 is TGTGCCAGCAGTCCTCCGGACAGTTACAATGAGCAGTTCTTC. Translating it yields CASSPPDSYNEQFF.

This clone was detected a few times. The V call is TRBV28, the J call TRBJ2-3; D is undetermined. From germline, CDR1 is MDHEN and CDR2 SYDVKM. The length of the CDR3 is 16 residues. Trimming took off 6 bases at V and 0 bases at J, with 16 bases between the two ends. CDR3 nucleotide sequence: TGTGCCAGCAGCAGCGAATTAGTTGGTAGCACAGATACGCAGTATTTT. As protein: CASSSELVGSTDTQYF.

As to this clone: Different DNA sequences within this sample yield the same CDR3. V gene TRBV10-3 combines with J gene TRBJ2-2, with a possible D match to TRBD2 (5 bases). V gave up 3 bases and J gave up 0 bases, with 8 bases separating them. The CDR3 consists of 15 residues. CDR1 and CDR2 from the germline V gene are ENHRY and SYGVKD. The CDR3 bases are TGTGCCATCAGTGAACGGGGAACGAACACCGGGGAGCTGTTTTTT. It is translated as CAISERGTNTGELFF.

This clone was detected once. The rearrangement joins TRBV19 to TRBJ2-1; tentatively, D is TRBD2 (5 bases). CDR1 is LNHDA, CDR2 SQIVND, per germline (reference sequence). Trimming removed 4 bases from V and 4 bases from J, with 11 bases in between. The CDR3 runs to 14 residues. The CDR3 loop reads CASSKRERYNEQFF. CDR3 in DNA: TGTGCCAGTAGTAAGAGGGAGCGATACAATGAGCAGTTCTTC.